This T cell receptor beta chain derives from a study of T cells in Graves' hyperthyroidism and ophthalmopathy. V lost 5 bases and J lost 5; bases outside the gene matches: 10. Per the germline V gene, CDR1 is SNHLY and CDR2 is FYNNEI. The CDR3 covers 15 residues. The table lists this clonotype with many counts. What it recognizes is unknown. Findings and limits, study-wide: Blood also showed most of the thyroid clonotypes that were expanded above 0.001.

Amplified TCR beta CDR3 regions came from RNA transcripts. RT-PCR in the first round (using the HTBI primer set) targeted the TCR CDR3. TCRdb used MiXCR to reprocess the multiplex PCR reads, holding one entry per CDR3 protein. The table lists fewer than 250,000 distinct CDR3 sequences, approximately 25% of them singletons. This receptor was taken from a woman in her thirties or forties with Graves' ophthalmopathy. Sequencing was carried out using blood. The chain combines TRBV2 with TRBJ2-7; 9 bases fit TRBD1. The CDR3 DNA follows: TGTGCCAGCAGTCCCCCGGGACAGGGAGGTCACGAGCAGTACTTC. Translation: CASSPPGQGGHEQYF. Supplemented by reference TRBV2 and TRBJ2-7, the full variable domain reads EPEVTQTPSHQVTQMGQEVILRCVPISNHLYFYWYRQILGQKVEFLVSFYNNEISEKSEIFDDQFSVERPDGSNFTLKIRSTKLEDSAMYFCASSPPGQGGHEQYFGPGTRLTVT.